This TCR beta chain was recovered during a study of cytomegalovirus exposure and HLA in healthy donors. Study outcomes and limitations: Data from an earlier analysis indicated that most TCR beta V segments were productive either about 87% or about 30% of the time.

On this clone itself: Its antigen remains unknown.

The CDR3 sequence is 15 residues long. V dropped 8 bases and J dropped 0; count of bases not matched to a gene: 4. Germline V CDR1 and CDR2: SGHAT, FQNNGV. The PCR ran on 60 Vbeta and 13 Jbeta primers. The method was immunoSEQ multiplex PCR; TCRdb's version includes in-frame clones alone and lacks a portion of them. Among around 64,000 clones listed, roughly four fifths were seen once. The gene calls are TRBV11-2 and TRBJ2-5; 12 bases map to TRBD2. The sequence derives from a woman in her twenties or thirties in good health and CMV-seropositive. Source material: PBMCs. CDR3 DNA sequence: TGTGCCAGCGGACTAGCGGGGATGTACCAAGAGACCCAGTACTTC. This translates into CASGLAGMYQETQYF.